This TCR beta chain was sequenced in a study of T-cell memory formation after mild COVID-19. As for the study in general: Each donor largely had its own TCR clusters.

This clonotype has a handful of counts. Its antigen is unknown. Amplification by 5'RACE using constant-segment primers produced TCR alpha and TCR beta cDNA libraries that carried sample barcodes and UMIs. TCRdb re-derived calls from the 5' RACE reads in MiXCR, one entry per CDR3 protein. This repertoire shows around 300,000 distinct CDR3 sequences, approximately 13% found once; its top ten account for over 20%. General observations from the study: Pre-infection memory showed some responding clones, and this suggested that cross-reactive memory joined. Among clones contracting day 15 to 85, CD4/CD8 was balanced, whereas later expanders leaned CD4+.

The receptor was isolated from a man between 18 and 29 years old who had mild COVID-19 (a few samples of this study predate the infection). Cell type and time point are not known. Sequencing was performed on PBMCs or a T cell subset sorted from them (not recorded which).

The CDR3 bases are TGCGCCAGCAGCCCAGGCTTTACTCCGGGGGGGAACACCGGGGAGCTGTTTTTT. Translation gives CASSPGFTPGGNTGELFF. The chain carries TRBV5-1 and TRBJ2-2, with 7 bases aligning to TRBD2. Germline V gene lookup returns CDR1 SGHRS and CDR2 YFSETQ. The CDR3 contains 18 residues. V was pared by 4 bases and J by 1 base, with 13 bases of the junction left unmatched.